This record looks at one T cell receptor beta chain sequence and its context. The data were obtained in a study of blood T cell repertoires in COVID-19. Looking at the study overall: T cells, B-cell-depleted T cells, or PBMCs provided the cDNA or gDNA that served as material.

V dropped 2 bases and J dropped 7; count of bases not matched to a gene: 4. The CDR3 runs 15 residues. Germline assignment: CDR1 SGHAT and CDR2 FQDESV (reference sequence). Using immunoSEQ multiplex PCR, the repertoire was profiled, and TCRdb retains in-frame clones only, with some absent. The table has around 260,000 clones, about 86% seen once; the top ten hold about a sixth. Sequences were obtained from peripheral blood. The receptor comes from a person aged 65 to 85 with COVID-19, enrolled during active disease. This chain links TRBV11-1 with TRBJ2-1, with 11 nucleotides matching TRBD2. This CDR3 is CASSLNPSGRNEQFF. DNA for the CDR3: TGTGCCAGCAGCTTAAATCCTAGCGGGAGGAATGAGCAGTTCTTC.